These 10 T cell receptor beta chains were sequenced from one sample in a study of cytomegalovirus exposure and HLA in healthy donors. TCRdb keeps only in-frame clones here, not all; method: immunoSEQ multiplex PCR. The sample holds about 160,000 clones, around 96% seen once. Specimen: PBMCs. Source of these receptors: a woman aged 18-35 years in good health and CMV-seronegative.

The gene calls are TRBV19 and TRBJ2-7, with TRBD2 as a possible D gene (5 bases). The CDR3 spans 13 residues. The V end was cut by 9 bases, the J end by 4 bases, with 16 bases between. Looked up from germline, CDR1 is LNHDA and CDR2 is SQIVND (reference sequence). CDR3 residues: CASRPGLAYEQYF. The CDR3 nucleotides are TGTGCCAGCCGTCCGGGATTAGCTTACGAGCAGTACTTC.

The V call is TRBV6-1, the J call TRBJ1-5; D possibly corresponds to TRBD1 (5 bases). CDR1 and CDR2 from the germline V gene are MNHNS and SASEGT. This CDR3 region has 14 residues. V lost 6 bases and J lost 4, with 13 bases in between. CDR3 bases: TGTGCCAGCAGACGTGACAGTGCAAATCAGCCCCAGCATTTT. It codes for CASRRDSANQPQHF.

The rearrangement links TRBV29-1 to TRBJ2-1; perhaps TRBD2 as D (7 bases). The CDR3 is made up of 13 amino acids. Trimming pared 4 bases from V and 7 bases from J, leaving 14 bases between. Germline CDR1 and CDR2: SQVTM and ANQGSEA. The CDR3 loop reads CSVVGGRINEQFF. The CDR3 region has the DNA TGCAGCGTTGTGGGGGGGCGCATTAATGAGCAGTTCTTC.

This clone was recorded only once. The CDR3 sequence is CASSQDQLVRPGELFF. DNA for the CDR3: TGCGCCAGCAGCCAAGATCAACTAGTAAGGCCCGGGGAGCTGTTTTTT. The rearrangement links TRBV4-1 to TRBJ2-2; D possibly corresponds to TRBD2 (5 bases). This CDR3 has 16 amino acids. Germline loops: CDR1 MGHRA, CDR2 YSYEKL. V lost 0 bases and J 6 bases, leaving 14 bases between the germline ends.

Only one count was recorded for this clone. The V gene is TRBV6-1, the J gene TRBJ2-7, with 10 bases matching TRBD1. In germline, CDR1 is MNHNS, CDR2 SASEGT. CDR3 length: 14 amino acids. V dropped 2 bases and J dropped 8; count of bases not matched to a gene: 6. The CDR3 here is CASSEYGTGAKQYF. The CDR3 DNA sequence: TGTGCCAGCAGTGAATATGGGACAGGGGCGAAGCAGTACTTC.

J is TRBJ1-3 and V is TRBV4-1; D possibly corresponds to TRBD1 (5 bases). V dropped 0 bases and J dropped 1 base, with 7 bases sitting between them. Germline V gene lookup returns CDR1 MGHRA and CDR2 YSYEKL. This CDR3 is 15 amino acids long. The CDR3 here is CASSQEGASGNTIYF. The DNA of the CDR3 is TGCGCCAGCAGCCAAGAAGGGGCATCTGGAAACACCATATATTTT.

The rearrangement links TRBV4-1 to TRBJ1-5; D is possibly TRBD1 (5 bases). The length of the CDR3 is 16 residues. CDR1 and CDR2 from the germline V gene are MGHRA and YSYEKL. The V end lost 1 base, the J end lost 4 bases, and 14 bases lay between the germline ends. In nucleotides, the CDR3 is TGCGCCAGCAGCCAAGGGCCCGACAGCAAAAATCAGCCCCAGCATTTT. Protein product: CASSQGPDSKNQPQHF.

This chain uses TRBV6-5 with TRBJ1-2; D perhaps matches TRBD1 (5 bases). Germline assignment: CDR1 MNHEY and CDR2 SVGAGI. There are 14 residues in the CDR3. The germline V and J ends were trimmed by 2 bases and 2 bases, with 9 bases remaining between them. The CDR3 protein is CASSYGGTNYGYTF. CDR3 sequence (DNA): TGTGCCAGCAGTTACGGGGGGACCAACTATGGCTACACCTTC.

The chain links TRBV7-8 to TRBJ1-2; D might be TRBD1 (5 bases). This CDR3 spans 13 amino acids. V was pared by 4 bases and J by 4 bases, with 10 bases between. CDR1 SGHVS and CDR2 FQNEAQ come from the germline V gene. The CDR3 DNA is TGTGCCAGCAGCTCCAGGGCCCCCTATGGCTACACCTTC. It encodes CASSSRAPYGYTF.

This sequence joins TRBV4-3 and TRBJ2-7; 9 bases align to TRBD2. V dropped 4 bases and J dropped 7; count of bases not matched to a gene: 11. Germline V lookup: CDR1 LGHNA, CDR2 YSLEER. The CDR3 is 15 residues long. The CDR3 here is CASSPSRGGAWEQYF. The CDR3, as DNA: TGCGCCAGCAGCCCCTCTCGCGGGGGGGCCTGGGAGCAGTACTTC.